This T cell receptor (beta chain) emerged from a study of T-cell reconstitution after alpha-beta-depleted transplantation in children. Using unique molecular identifiers, the investigators prepared the TCRbeta library. From the PCR reads, TCRdb called clonotypes with MiXCR, one entry per CDR3 protein. The table includes 200,000 to 300,000 distinct CDR3 sequences, under 30% detected once. Material: PBMCs, mostly from graft donor cells, obtained 360 days after TCRalphabeta/CD19-depleted stem cell transplant. This receptor was identified in a female patient under 10 years old who had a stem cell transplant for congenital amegakaryocytic thrombocytopenia, so the T cells may come from the graft donor.

The CDR3 reads CASSFLGVQLNTEAFF. CDR3 nucleotide sequence: TGTGCCAGCAGTTTTTTAGGGGTACAGCTGAACACTGAAGCTTTCTTT. The rearrangement joins TRBV28 to TRBJ1-1; D possibly corresponds to TRBD1 (5 bases). V lost 3 bases to trimming and J lost 0 bases, with 14 bases between them. Germline CDR1 reads MDHEN; CDR2 reads SYDVKM. This CDR3 has 16 amino acids.